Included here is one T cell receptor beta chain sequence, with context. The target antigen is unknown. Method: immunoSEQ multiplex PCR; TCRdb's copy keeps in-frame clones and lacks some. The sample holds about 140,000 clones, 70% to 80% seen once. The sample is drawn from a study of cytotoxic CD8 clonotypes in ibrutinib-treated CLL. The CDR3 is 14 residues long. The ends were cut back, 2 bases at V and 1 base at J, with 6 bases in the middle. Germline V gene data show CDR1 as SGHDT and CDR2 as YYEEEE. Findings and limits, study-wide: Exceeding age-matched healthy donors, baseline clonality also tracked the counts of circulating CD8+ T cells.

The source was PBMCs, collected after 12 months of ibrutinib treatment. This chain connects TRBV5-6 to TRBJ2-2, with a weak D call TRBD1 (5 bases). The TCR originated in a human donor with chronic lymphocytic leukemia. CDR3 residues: CASSLGQNTGELFF. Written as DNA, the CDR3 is TGTGCCAGCAGCTTAGGACAGAACACCGGGGAGCTGTTTTTT. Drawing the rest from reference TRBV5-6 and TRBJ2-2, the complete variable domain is DAGVTQSPTHLIKTRGQQVTLRCSPKSGHDTVSWYQQALGQGPQFIFQYYEEEERQRGNFPDRFSGHQFPNYSSELNVNALLLGDSALYLCASSLGQNTGELFFGEGSRLTVL.